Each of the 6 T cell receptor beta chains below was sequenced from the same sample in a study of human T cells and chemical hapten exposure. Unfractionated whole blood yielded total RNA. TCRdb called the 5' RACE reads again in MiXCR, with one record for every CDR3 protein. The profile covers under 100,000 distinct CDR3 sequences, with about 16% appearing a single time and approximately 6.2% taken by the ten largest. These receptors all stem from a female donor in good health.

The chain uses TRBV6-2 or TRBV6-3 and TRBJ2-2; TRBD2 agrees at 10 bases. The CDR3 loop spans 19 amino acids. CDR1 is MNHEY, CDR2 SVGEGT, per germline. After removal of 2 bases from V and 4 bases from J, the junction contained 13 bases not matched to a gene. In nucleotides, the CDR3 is TGTGCCAGCAGTTACCTTCCGACTAGCGGGTGGATGGGCACCGGGGAGCTGTTTTTT. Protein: CASSYLPTSGWMGTGELFF.

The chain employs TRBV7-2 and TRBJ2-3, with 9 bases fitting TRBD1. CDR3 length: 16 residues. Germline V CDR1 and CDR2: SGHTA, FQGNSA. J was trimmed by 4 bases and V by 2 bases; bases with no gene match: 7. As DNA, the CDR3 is TGTGCCAGCAGCTTATTGGCGGGACAGGGCCCAGATACGCAGTATTTT. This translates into CASSLLAGQGPDTQYF.

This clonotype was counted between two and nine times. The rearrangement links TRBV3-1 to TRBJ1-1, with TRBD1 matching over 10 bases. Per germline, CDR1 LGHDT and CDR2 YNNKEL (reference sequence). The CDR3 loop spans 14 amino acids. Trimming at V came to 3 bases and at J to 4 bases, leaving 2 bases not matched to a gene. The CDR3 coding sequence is TGTGCCAGCAGCCACCGACAGGGGGCCACTGAAGCTTTCTTT. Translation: CASSHRQGATEAFF.

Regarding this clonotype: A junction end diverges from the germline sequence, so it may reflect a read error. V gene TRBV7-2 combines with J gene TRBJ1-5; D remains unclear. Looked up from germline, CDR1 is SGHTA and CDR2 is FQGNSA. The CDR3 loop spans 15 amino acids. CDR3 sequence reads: CASSLAGGVDQPQHF. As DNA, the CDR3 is TGTGCCAGCAGCCTAGCCGGAGGAGTCGATCAGCCCCAGCATTTT.

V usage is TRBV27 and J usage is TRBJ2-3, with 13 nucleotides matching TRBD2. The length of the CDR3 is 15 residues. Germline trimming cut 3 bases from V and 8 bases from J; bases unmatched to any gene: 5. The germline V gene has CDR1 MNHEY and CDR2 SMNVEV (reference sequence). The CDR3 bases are TGTGCCAGCAGTTTCCCCGGGACTAGCGGGGCTACGCAGTATTTT. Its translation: CASSFPGTSGATQYF.

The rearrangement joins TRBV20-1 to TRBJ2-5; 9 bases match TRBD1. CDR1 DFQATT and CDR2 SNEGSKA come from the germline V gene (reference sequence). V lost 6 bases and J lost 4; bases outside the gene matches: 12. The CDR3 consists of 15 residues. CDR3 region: CSAAPGTGKGETQYF. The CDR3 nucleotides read TGCAGTGCGGCCCCCGGGACAGGGAAAGGAGAGACCCAGTACTTC.